This passage covers 23 T cell receptor beta chains from one sample sequenced in a study of blood T cell repertoires in COVID-19. The data were produced by immunoSEQ multiplex PCR, yet TCRdb's version contains in-frame clones alone and is incomplete. Here the sample spans roughly 200,000 clones, around 87% being singletons. Sequencing input: PBMCs or T cells enriched from blood (not recorded which). These TCRs come from a man aged 25-45 years in a cohort exposed to, infected with or recovered from COVID-19 (not recorded which).

The sample holds a few counts of this clone. This chain links TRBV4-3 with TRBJ1-4; tentative D call: TRBD1 (6 bases). There are 17 residues in the CDR3. The germline V gene has CDR1 LGHNA and CDR2 YSLEER. V lost 1 base and J 4 bases, leaving 16 bases between the germline ends. The CDR3 spells CASSQGNAQGYNEKLFF. DNA of the CDR3: TGCGCCAGCAGCCAAGGAAATGCCCAGGGGTATAATGAAAAACTGTTTTTT.

V and J are TRBV14 and TRBJ2-7; 11 nucleotides line up with TRBD1. CDR3 length: 16 amino acids. The J segment lost 4 bases and the V segment lost 0 bases, leaving 5 bases of the junction unmatched. Per the germline V gene, CDR1 is SGHDN and CDR2 is FVKESK. CDR3 sequence (DNA): TGTGCCAGCAGCCAAGATCTGGGACAGGGGGGGTACGAGCAGTACTTC. Translating it yields CASSQDLGQGGYEQYF.

The V gene is TRBV19, the J gene TRBJ2-7; 10 bases are shared with TRBD2. After removal of 6 bases from V and 5 bases from J, the junction contained 10 bases not matched to a gene. Germline V lookup: CDR1 LNHDA, CDR2 SQIVND (reference sequence). There are 15 residues in the CDR3. CDR3 amino acids: CASRSQLAGYDEQYF. The CDR3 DNA reads as TGTGCCAGTAGATCCCAACTAGCGGGATACGACGAGCAGTACTTC.

The chain recombines TRBV9 with TRBJ2-1; tentative D call: TRBD2 (7 bases). The CDR3 is 15 amino acids. Germline CDR1 reads SGDLS; CDR2 reads YYNGEE. V lost 3 bases and J 6 bases, leaving 16 bases between the germline ends. In DNA, the CDR3 is TGTGCCAGCAGCGAGTCAGGGGAGGGAGGCAATGAGCAGTTCTTC. This gives the protein CASSESGEGGNEQFF.

The genes are TRBV2 and TRBJ2-1; 12 positions agree with TRBD2. Germline V CDR1 and CDR2: SNHLY, FYNNEI. V shed 9 bases and J 8 bases; nucleotides not matched to a gene: 8. This CDR3 has 14 residues. CDR3 amino acids: CASHRTSGMHEQFF. The CDR3 DNA reads as TGTGCCAGTCACCGGACTAGCGGGATGCATGAGCAGTTCTTC.

This clone has just one count. The rearrangement joins TRBV13 to TRBJ1-1; D possibly corresponds to TRBD1 (5 bases). Trimming removed 6 bases at V and 3 bases at J, with 26 bases between. There are 18 residues in the CDR3. CDR1 is PRHDT and CDR2 is FYEKMQ in the germline V gene (reference sequence). CDR3 nucleotide sequence: TGTGCCAGCAGTGCCCAGTGGGACGCCCCAAGGAGGGACACTGAAGCTTTCTTT. Encoded protein: CASSAQWDAPRRDTEAFF.

The rearrangement uses TRBV28 and TRBJ1-2, with no clear D. The CDR3 consists of 13 residues. Deletions cut 2 bases from V and 4 bases from J, with 8 bases between. Per germline, CDR1 MDHEN and CDR2 SYDVKM. The CDR3 DNA follows: TGTGCCAGCAGTTTAATGGCCAGCTATGGCTACACCTTC. It codes for CASSLMASYGYTF.

The V and J genes are TRBV11-2 and TRBJ2-1, with 8 nucleotides matching TRBD2. This CDR3 contains 16 residues. Germline-derived CDR1 and CDR2 are SGHAT and FQNNGV. The V and J ends lost 5 bases and 8 bases, in that order; junction bases with no gene match: 14. The chain's CDR3 is CASSALGGEAGDEQFF. The CDR3 DNA reads as TGTGCCAGCAGCGCCCTCGGGGGGGAGGCTGGCGATGAGCAGTTCTTC.

This clone has only one observation. V and J are TRBV20-1 and TRBJ2-1, with 7 nucleotides matching TRBD2. CDR1 DFQATT and CDR2 SNEGSKA come from the germline V gene (reference sequence). The CDR3 has 15 amino acids. V shed 3 bases and J 5 bases; nucleotides not matched to a gene: 10. The CDR3 DNA reads as TGCAGTGCTAGTTGGGGGAGGGCCGGGAACAATGAGCAGTTCTTC. Encoded protein: CSASWGRAGNNEQFF.

The J gene is TRBJ2-7, the V gene TRBV28; D might be TRBD2 (6 bases). Per germline, CDR1 MDHEN and CDR2 SYDVKM. Trimming took off 5 bases at V and 0 bases at J, with 17 bases between the two ends. This CDR3 spans 16 amino acids. The CDR3 bases are TGTGCCAGCAGTATTCGGCGGGGACTGTCCTCCTACGAGCAGTACTTC. Protein sequence: CASSIRRGLSSYEQYF.

The gene calls are TRBV7-2 and TRBJ1-3, with D possibly matching TRBD1 (5 bases). Trimming cost V 4 bases and J 2 bases, with 15 bases left between them. The CDR3 covers 16 residues. Germline V gene data show CDR1 as SGHTA and CDR2 as FQGNSA. The CDR3 nucleotides read TGTGCCAGCAGCTCCGATGGGGGAGGGACTGGAAACACCATATATTTT. It specifies CASSSDGGGTGNTIYF.

The chain is built from TRBV24-1 and TRBJ1-5; no firm D call. The CDR3 totals 14 residues. With 0 bases removed from V and 3 bases from J, the gap between germline ends came to 5 bases. Looked up from germline, CDR1 is KGHDR and CDR2 is SFDVKD. The CDR3 DNA follows: TGTGCCACCAGTGATTTGGGCAACAATCAGCCCCAGCATTTT. Protein: CATSDLGNNQPQHF.

The V and J genes are TRBV7-9 and TRBJ2-5; a possible D gene is TRBD1 (6 bases). This CDR3 spans 14 amino acids. V shed 6 bases and J shed 1 base, with 12 bases lying between them. In germline, CDR1 is SEHNR, CDR2 FQNEAQ (reference sequence). The chain's CDR3 is CASSKTGTQETQYF. The CDR3 bases are TGTGCCAGCAGTAAGACAGGCACCCAAGAGACCCAGTACTTC.

The V and J genes are TRBV11-3 and TRBJ2-5; TRBD2 matches at 11 bases. The CDR3 is 14 residues long. The germline CDR1 and CDR2 sequences are SGHNT and YENEEA. V dropped 4 bases and J dropped 3; count of bases not matched to a gene: 1. CDR3 in DNA: TGTGCCAGCAGCTCGGGACTAGCGGAAGAGACCCAGTACTTC. It encodes CASSSGLAEETQYF.

The chain employs TRBV5-1 and TRBJ1-1; D perhaps matches TRBD1 (5 bases). Germline V gene lookup returns CDR1 SGHRS and CDR2 YFSETQ. The CDR3 has 19 amino acids. Between the trimmed V and J ends, which lost 2 bases and 2 bases, there was a span of 25 bases. CDR3 DNA sequence: TGCGCCAGCAGCTTTTTCCCAACCGGCGGGGCCCCCCTAAACACTGAAGCTTTCTTT. It codes for CASSFFPTGGAPLNTEAFF.

V and J are TRBV13 and TRBJ2-3, with D maybe TRBD1 (6 bases). V was pared by 5 bases and J by 0 bases, with 12 bases between. This CDR3 has 15 amino acids. The V gene's germline CDR1 is PRHDT and CDR2 FYEKMQ (reference sequence). The CDR3 nucleotides are TGTGCCAGCAGCGTCAGGGGACCCAGCACAGATACGCAGTATTTT. Translating gives CASSVRGPSTDTQYF.

The genes are TRBV6-5 and TRBJ1-6; no clear D. This CDR3 contains 15 residues. Germline V lookup: CDR1 MNHEY, CDR2 SVGAGI. The V end lost 8 bases, the J end lost 0 bases, and 11 bases lay between the germline ends. CDR3 in amino acids: CASWAISSYNSPLHF. Written as DNA, the CDR3 is TGTGCCAGCTGGGCTATTAGCTCCTATAATTCACCCCTCCACTTT.

This clone came up once. The chain recombines TRBV7-6 with TRBJ1-6; 8 nucleotides match TRBD1. The CDR3 is 15 amino acids. Germline V CDR1 and CDR2: SGHVS, FNYEAQ. Trimming removed 1 base from V and 11 bases from J; junction bases left unmatched: 7. In DNA, the CDR3 is TGTGCCAGCAGCTTAGGGAGGACAGGGTCGACACCCCTCCACTTT. Translating it yields CASSLGRTGSTPLHF.

The genes are TRBV5-4 and TRBJ1-4, with no clear D. Germline V CDR1 and CDR2: SGHNT, YYREEE (reference sequence). The CDR3 has 15 residues. Trimming removed 0 bases from V and 5 bases from J, with 11 bases in between. The CDR3 sequence is CASSLAAGANEKLFF. Here the CDR3 DNA reads TGTGCCAGCAGCTTGGCAGCAGGCGCGAATGAAAAACTGTTTTTT.

The rearrangement joins TRBV2 to TRBJ2-1, with 7 bases that match TRBD2. Germline values: CDR1 SNHLY, CDR2 FYNNEI. This CDR3 comprises 13 residues. The V and J ends lost 8 bases and 6 bases, in that order; junction bases with no gene match: 7. The chain's CDR3 is CASDAGARNEQFF. CDR3 nucleotides: TGTGCCAGCGACGCGGGAGCACGCAATGAGCAGTTCTTC. The full variable domain, rest sourced from reference TRBV2 and TRBJ2-1, is EPEVTQTPSHQVTQMGQEVILRCVPISNHLYFYWYRQILGQKVEFLVSFYNNEISEKSEIFDDQFSVERPDGSNFTLKIRSTKLEDSAMYFCASDAGARNEQFFGPGTRLTVL.

Only a few counts were recorded for this clone. This CDR3 reads CASSSGPQGEQYF. CDR3 bases: TGTGCCAGCAGCTCTGGGCCTCAGGGCGAGCAGTACTTC. The rearrangement joins TRBV7-2 to TRBJ2-7; TRBD1 might be the D (5 bases). The germline gives CDR1 SGHTA, CDR2 FQGNSA. Between the trimmed V and J ends, which lost 4 bases and 6 bases, there was a span of 13 bases. This CDR3 comprises 13 residues.

The J gene is TRBJ2-1, the V gene TRBV7-2, with 7 nucleotides matching TRBD2. The CDR3 runs to 16 residues. V lost 2 bases to trimming and J lost 0 bases; unmatched junction nucleotides: 4. Looked up from germline, CDR1 is SGHTA and CDR2 is FQGNSA. The CDR3 region has the DNA TGTGCCAGCAGCTTAAAGGGGACTACCTCCTACAATGAGCAGTTCTTC. It yields the protein CASSLKGTTSYNEQFF. The complete variable domain, with remaining parts taken from reference TRBV7-2 and TRBJ2-1, reads GAGVSQSPSNKVTEKGKDVELRCDPISGHTALYWYRQSLGQGLEFLIYFQGNSAPDKSGLPSDRFSAERTGGSVSTLTIQRTQQEDSAVYLCASSLKGTTSYNEQFFGPGTRLTVL.

The chain employs TRBV5-5 and TRBJ2-1, with a tentative D call TRBD1 (9 bases). The CDR3 extends over 16 amino acids. V lost 6 bases, J lost 1 base, and 17 bases lay in between. CDR1 and CDR2 (germline): SGHKS, YYEKEE (reference sequence). The CDR3: CASNLAGQGSYNEQFF. The CDR3 DNA follows: TGTGCCAGCAACTTAGCGGGACAGGGTTCCTACAATGAGCAGTTCTTC.